A single T cell receptor beta chain is shown here with its context. Its antigen is as yet unknown. Germline V gene sequence: CDR1 MNHNY, CDR2 SVGAGI (reference sequence). The CDR3 extends over 16 amino acids. The V end lost 7 bases, the J end lost 3 bases, and 19 bases lay between the germline ends. The sample is drawn from a study of T cell responses to AZD1222 COVID-19 vaccine. Findings of the study overall: Spike-specific TCR breadth and depth grew following two AZD1222 doses.

Sequenced by immunoSEQ multiplex PCR; TCRdb stores in-frame clones only, minus some. The table lists approximately 110,000 clones, over 75% of them singletons, with around 13% in the top ten. The specimen was peripheral blood, collected on day 0 of MenACWY control vaccination. This clonotype originated in an adult in good health. This chain joins TRBV6-6 and TRBJ1-3, with D hard to call. CDR3 protein: CASNYGEPLRGNTIYF. As DNA, the CDR3 is TGTGCCAGCAACTACGGGGAGCCTTTACGTGGAAACACCATATATTTT.